By proportion, the clone carrying this T cell receptor beta chain is medium-sized (0.01 to 0.1%). The target antigen is unknown. These data are taken from a study of OX40 agonist ivuxolimab in advanced cancers. Study in general: An agonistic anti-OX40 (CD134) antibody, ivuxolimab, was used to treat the patients. Ivuxolimab was administered intravenously to patients at 0.01 to 10 mg/kg every 2 weeks. Study-wide results and limits: There were, on average, more expanded clones in CD8+ T cells than in CD4+. Partial responders dosed at 0.1-3.0 mg/kg displayed clonal expansion ranking among the lowest.

Only in-frame clones appear in the TCRdb table, and some are missing; sequencing was by immunoSEQ multiplex PCR. The data contain 25,000 to 35,000 clones, about four fifths of them seen just once; the ten biggest clones take up around 23%. The source was CD4+ or CD8+ T cells sorted from blood, collected in a trial of the OX40 agonist ivuxolimab. The source is an adult with an advanced solid tumor such as melanoma, head and neck, liver or kidney cancer.

The CDR3 loop is CASSLDGYNQPQHF. CDR3 nucleotide sequence: TGCGCCAGCAGCTTAGACGGTTACAATCAGCCCCAGCATTTT. The chain has TRBV5-1 and TRBJ1-5; no clear D. CDR1 and CDR2 from the germline V gene are SGHRS and YFSETQ. The CDR3 spans 14 residues. Between the trimmed V and J ends, which lost 2 bases and 3 bases, there was a span of 9 bases.